Listed below are T cell receptor beta chains from one sample, sequenced in a study of T cell responses to AZD1222 COVID-19 vaccine. Only in-frame clones appear in the TCRdb table, and some are missing; sequencing was by immunoSEQ multiplex PCR. The table shows about 84,000 clones, with about 89% occurring only once. This material consisted of peripheral blood, taken 28 days after the second AZD1222 dose. These receptors were collected from an adult who received the AZD1222 COVID-19 vaccine. The CDR3 runs from the conserved cysteine through the conserved F or W. D genes are given only for firm matches. Size is stated for part of the rows, as once, few or many counts, or as a class when the clone is expanded.

CDR3 DNA: TGCGCCAGCAGTTCAGACAGGGCCCTCCGGTCGGGTGGCTACACCTTC
CDR3 protein: CASSSDRALRSGGYTF
D gene: TRBD1
V gene: TRBV10-1
J gene: TRBJ1-2
clone size: -

CDR3 DNA: TGTGCCAGCAGCCCCTCTGTAGGGAGCACAGATACGCAGTATTTT
CDR3 protein: CASSPSVGSTDTQYF
D gene: -
V gene: TRBV7-9
J gene: TRBJ2-3
clone size: -

CDR3 DNA: TGTGCCAGCAGCCAAGTGATGGGAGAGACCCAGTACTTC
CDR3 protein: CASSQVMGETQYF
D gene: -
V gene: TRBV3-1/TRBV3-2
J gene: TRBJ2-5
clone size: few

CDR3 DNA: TGTGCCAGCAGACCCCTAGACAGGGGAGGCGGCTACACCTTC
CDR3 protein: CASRPLDRGGGYTF
D gene: TRBD1
V gene: TRBV3-1/TRBV3-2
J gene: TRBJ1-2
clone size: -

CDR3 DNA: TGTGCCAGCAGCGTCGCAGGGGAGAGTCATTCGCCCCTCCACTTT
CDR3 protein: CASSVAGESHSPLHF
D gene: -
V gene: TRBV9
J gene: TRBJ1-6
clone size: -

CDR3 DNA: TGTGCCAGCAGCGGGGGGTCTAACACTGAAGCTTTCTTT
CDR3 protein: CASSGGSNTEAFF
D gene: -
V gene: TRBV7-9
J gene: TRBJ1-1
clone size: -

CDR3 DNA: TGCAGCGTTGGGGCAGCCTTTAACTATGGCTACACCTTC
CDR3 protein: CSVGAAFNYGYTF
D gene: -
V gene: TRBV29-1
J gene: TRBJ1-2
clone size: -

CDR3 DNA: TGTGCCAGCAGCTACGGGACTAGCGCACCCTACGAGCAGTACTTC
CDR3 protein: CASSYGTSAPYEQYF
D gene: TRBD2
V gene: TRBV7-9
J gene: TRBJ2-7
clone size: -

CDR3 DNA: TGCGCCAGCAGCTTGATCGGTCGCCAGTCTGAAGCTTTCTTT
CDR3 protein: CASSLIGRQSEAFF
D gene: -
V gene: TRBV5-1
J gene: TRBJ1-1
clone size: -

CDR3 DNA: TGTGCCAGCAGCAGCACCCAGGGACTGACCTCCTACACCTTC
CDR3 protein: CASSSTQGLTSYTF
D gene: -
V gene: TRBV11-2
J gene: TRBJ1-2
clone size: few

CDR3 DNA: TGTGCCAGCAGCTTAGGTGTTCCTGGAAACACCATATATTTT
CDR3 protein: CASSLGVPGNTIYF
D gene: -
V gene: TRBV11-2
J gene: TRBJ1-3
clone size: -

CDR3 DNA: TGTGCCAGCAGCTTAGCCAGACGGGGTAACTCCTACAATGAGCAGTTCTTC
CDR3 protein: CASSLARRGNSYNEQFF
D gene: -
V gene: TRBV11-1
J gene: TRBJ2-1
clone size: once

CDR3 DNA: TGTGCCAGTAGTATAGCGAGGGGAGGGAGGAACACTGAAGCTTTCTTT
CDR3 protein: CASSIARGGRNTEAFF
D gene: -
V gene: TRBV19
J gene: TRBJ1-1
clone size: once

CDR3 DNA: TGTGCCAGCTCACTGGGGTACTCCATAAACACTGAAGCTTTCTTT
CDR3 protein: CASSLGYSINTEAFF
D gene: -
V gene: TRBV18
J gene: TRBJ1-1
clone size: -

CDR3 DNA: TGTGCCAGCAGTTCGACAGGGGCTAATTCACCCCTCCACTTT
CDR3 protein: CASSSTGANSPLHF
D gene: TRBD1
V gene: TRBV6-5
J gene: TRBJ1-6
clone size: -

CDR3 DNA: TGTGCCAGCAGCTTTACCGAGCAGGGGCTCTATGGCTACACCTTC
CDR3 protein: CASSFTEQGLYGYTF
D gene: -
V gene: TRBV7-9
J gene: TRBJ1-2
clone size: -

CDR3 DNA: TGCGCCAGCAGCCATACTAGCTCAGCCTACAATGAGCAGTTCTTC
CDR3 protein: CASSHTSSAYNEQFF
D gene: -
V gene: TRBV4-1
J gene: TRBJ2-1
clone size: once

CDR3 DNA: TGTGCCAGCAGCCAAGGGGCGGGGGGGTCACCCCAGCATTTT
CDR3 protein: CASSQGAGGSPQHF
D gene: -
V gene: TRBV3-1/TRBV3-2
J gene: TRBJ1-5
clone size: -

CDR3 DNA: TGTGCCAGCAGCGAGGGATCCCAAGAGACCCAGTACTTC
CDR3 protein: CASSEGSQETQYF
D gene: -
V gene: TRBV9
J gene: TRBJ2-5
clone size: -

CDR3 DNA: TGTGCCAGCAGTTACGCTTGGGCAGGCGAGAACACTGAAGCTTTCTTT
CDR3 protein: CASSYAWAGENTEAFF
D gene: -
V gene: TRBV6-5
J gene: TRBJ1-1
clone size: -

CDR3 DNA: TGTGCCAGCGGACAGGGGAACACTGAAGCTTTCTTT
CDR3 protein: CASGQGNTEAFF
D gene: TRBD1
V gene: TRBV6-5
J gene: TRBJ1-1
clone size: -

CDR3 DNA: TGCAGTGGGACCGGGACCTTCATGAACACTGAAGCTTTCTTT
CDR3 protein: CSGTGTFMNTEAFF
D gene: -
V gene: TRBV29-1
J gene: TRBJ1-1
clone size: -

CDR3 DNA: TGTGCCAGCAGCCCCCAAACAGGGAGCACTGAAGCTTTCTTT
CDR3 protein: CASSPQTGSTEAFF
D gene: -
V gene: TRBV7-3
J gene: TRBJ1-1
clone size: -

CDR3 DNA: TGTGCCTGGAGTGAGGGGGGGAGGACATACAATGAGCAGTTCTTC
CDR3 protein: CAWSEGGRTYNEQFF
D gene: -
V gene: TRBV30
J gene: TRBJ2-1
clone size: -

CDR3 DNA: TGTGCCAGCAGCCCTAGCGGCGCAACCTACAATGAGCAGTTCTTC
CDR3 protein: CASSPSGATYNEQFF
D gene: TRBD2
V gene: TRBV11-2
J gene: TRBJ2-1
clone size: -

CDR3 DNA: TGTGCCAGTTTCGGAGGGGTATACAATGAGCAGTTCTTC
CDR3 protein: CASFGGVYNEQFF
D gene: -
V gene: TRBV19
J gene: TRBJ2-1
clone size: -

CDR3 DNA: TGTGCCAGCAGCTTGCCAGCTTATGGCTACACCTTC
CDR3 protein: CASSLPAYGYTF
D gene: -
V gene: TRBV7-9
J gene: TRBJ1-2
clone size: -

CDR3 DNA: TGTGCCAGCAGTTCGTACAGGGATCTCTATGGCTACACCTTC
CDR3 protein: CASSSYRDLYGYTF
D gene: -
V gene: TRBV27
J gene: TRBJ1-2
clone size: once

CDR3 DNA: TGTGCCAGCAGGTCGGCAGGGCCGTTGGTAGCCAACACTGAAGCTTTCTTT
CDR3 protein: CASRSAGPLVANTEAFF
D gene: -
V gene: TRBV2
J gene: TRBJ1-1
clone size: -

CDR3 DNA: TGTGCCAGCAGCGAGGGACTAGCAGCTAGGGAGACCCAGTACTTC
CDR3 protein: CASSEGLAARETQYF
D gene: TRBD2
V gene: TRBV9
J gene: TRBJ2-5
clone size: -

CDR3 DNA: TGTGCCAGCAGTTTAGAGTCGAGGAACACCTTC
CDR3 protein: CASSLESRNTF
D gene: -
V gene: TRBV12-3/TRBV12-4
J gene: TRBJ1-2
clone size: -

CDR3 DNA: TGTGCCTCGACTAGCGGGAATTCAGTCGAGCAGTACTTC
CDR3 protein: CASTSGNSVEQYF
D gene: TRBD2
V gene: TRBV6-6
J gene: TRBJ2-7
clone size: -

CDR3 DNA: TGCGCCAGCAGCCAAGTCTCCGGGATTAAAGGGTTCGACGAGCAGTACTTC
CDR3 protein: CASSQVSGIKGFDEQYF
D gene: -
V gene: TRBV4-1
J gene: TRBJ2-7
clone size: -

CDR3 DNA: TGTGCCAGCAGCTGGTTCGGGGGGGTATCAGATACGCAGTATTTT
CDR3 protein: CASSWFGGVSDTQYF
D gene: TRBD2
V gene: TRBV7-3
J gene: TRBJ2-3
clone size: -

CDR3 DNA: TGTGCCAGCAGCGTAGCTCTATCGGCAGGAGGATACAATGAGCAGTTCTTC
CDR3 protein: CASSVALSAGGYNEQFF
D gene: -
V gene: TRBV9
J gene: TRBJ2-1
clone size: -

CDR3 DNA: TGTGCCAGCAGCCAACCGGGACTAGCGCACAATGAGCAGTTCTTC
CDR3 protein: CASSQPGLAHNEQFF
D gene: TRBD2
V gene: TRBV3-1/TRBV3-2
J gene: TRBJ2-1
clone size: -

CDR3 DNA: TGCAGTGCTAGTTGGGGGGACCCCACAGATACGCAGTATTTT
CDR3 protein: CSASWGDPTDTQYF
D gene: -
V gene: TRBV20-1
J gene: TRBJ2-3
clone size: -

CDR3 DNA: TGTGCCAGCAGCGAAAACAGGCTAGCGGGAGAGGGTGAGCAGTTCTTC
CDR3 protein: CASSENRLAGEGEQFF
D gene: TRBD2
V gene: TRBV6-1
J gene: TRBJ2-1
clone size: -

CDR3 DNA: TGTGCCAGCAGCTTGGGGGATTCACCCCTCCACTTT
CDR3 protein: CASSLGDSPLHF
D gene: -
V gene: TRBV7-9
J gene: TRBJ1-6
clone size: -

CDR3 DNA: TGTGCCAGCAGTTACCCCCGTGCAGGGTGGGAGACCCAGTACTTC
CDR3 protein: CASSYPRAGWETQYF
D gene: -
V gene: TRBV28
J gene: TRBJ2-5
clone size: -

CDR3 DNA: TGTGCCAGCAGACCGACAGGGCGCTTATTCGATGAGCAGTTCTTC
CDR3 protein: CASRPTGRLFDEQFF
D gene: TRBD1
V gene: TRBV7-9
J gene: TRBJ2-1
clone size: few

CDR3 DNA: TGTGCCACCAGCAGGGAGAAAGGCGACGGCCACTCCTATAATTCACCCCTCCACTTT
CDR3 protein: CATSREKGDGHSYNSPLHF
D gene: -
V gene: TRBV15
J gene: TRBJ1-6
clone size: -

CDR3 DNA: TGTGCCAGCACTAGGATCAGGGGGCGCGATGGCTACACCTTC
CDR3 protein: CASTRIRGRDGYTF
D gene: TRBD1
V gene: TRBV2
J gene: TRBJ1-2
clone size: -

CDR3 DNA: TGTGCCAGTATAGAGGCAGGGAACACTGAAGCTTTCTTT
CDR3 protein: CASIEAGNTEAFF
D gene: -
V gene: TRBV19
J gene: TRBJ1-1
clone size: -

CDR3 DNA: TGTGCCAGTAGTTTTGCTAGCGGGACGAACACCGGGGAGCTGTTTTTT
CDR3 protein: CASSFASGTNTGELFF
D gene: TRBD2
V gene: TRBV19
J gene: TRBJ2-2
clone size: -

CDR3 DNA: TGTGCCAGCAGCGGGCCCTCCGGAACAGGCTACACCTTC
CDR3 protein: CASSGPSGTGYTF
D gene: -
V gene: TRBV5-4
J gene: TRBJ1-2
clone size: -

CDR3 DNA: TGCGCCAGCAGCCGAGGACAGGGGGACGACACCATATATTTT
CDR3 protein: CASSRGQGDDTIYF
D gene: TRBD1
V gene: TRBV5-1
J gene: TRBJ1-3
clone size: -

CDR3 DNA: TGCGCCAGCGGAGACAGGGCCCTCGCAACTAATGAAAAACTGTTTTTT
CDR3 protein: CASGDRALATNEKLFF
D gene: TRBD1
V gene: TRBV23-1
J gene: TRBJ1-4
clone size: -

CDR3 DNA: TGTGCCAGTAGTGCTTCCCCGGGACAGGGAATGAACACCATATATTTT
CDR3 protein: CASSASPGQGMNTIYF
D gene: TRBD1
V gene: TRBV19
J gene: TRBJ1-3
clone size: -

CDR3 DNA: TGTGCCAGTAGTCGTACTAGCGGGGACGAGCAGTACTTC
CDR3 protein: CASSRTSGDEQYF
D gene: TRBD2
V gene: TRBV19
J gene: TRBJ2-7
clone size: -

CDR3 DNA: TGTGCCAGCAGCGGGAGGGGGGCGGGGGGAGCAGATACGCAGTATTTT
CDR3 protein: CASSGRGAGGADTQYF
D gene: TRBD2
V gene: TRBV9
J gene: TRBJ2-3
clone size: -

CDR3 DNA: TGTGCCAGCAATGACAGGGGTTACAATGAGCAGTTCTTC
CDR3 protein: CASNDRGYNEQFF
D gene: TRBD1
V gene: TRBV12-3/TRBV12-4
J gene: TRBJ2-1
clone size: -